This T cell receptor beta chain was captured by sequencing in a study of human T cells and chemical hapten exposure. As for time point: patch test 1, 2 weeks after DPC sensitization. Treatment here: therapeutic diphenylcyclopropenone sensitization with weekly scalp DPC. One entry per CDR3 protein results from TCRdb running MiXCR on the RACE reads. The table includes tens of thousands of distinct CDR3 sequences, roughly 10% detected once. This clonotype occurred many times. The sample in question was whole blood, obtained in connection with sensitization to the hapten diphenylcyclopropenone (DPC). This sequence originates from a woman in her forties or fifties with alopecia areata. Some clones in this sample may be carry-over from other donors' samples.

The CDR3 DNA reads as TGTGCCAGCAGCACGCGAACGAGACACGCAAGCTCTGGGGCCAACGTCCTGACTTTC. This translates into CASSTRTRHASSGANVLTF. V gene TRBV7-6 combines with J gene TRBJ2-6; no clear D. The CDR3 length is 19 residues. Trimming cost V 5 bases and J 0 bases, with 20 bases left between them. The V gene's germline CDR1 is SGHVS and CDR2 FNYEAQ.